The subject of this entry is one TCR beta chain. The data are from a study of blood T cell repertoires in COVID-19. At the level of the study: The United States, Italy and Spain supplied acute and convalescent COVID-19 samples. Nucleic acid was either cDNA or gDNA, and it came from T cells, B-cell-depleted T cells, or PBMCs.

V shed 4 bases and J shed 4 bases, with 16 bases lying between them. Germline CDR1 SGDLS, CDR2 YYNGEE. This CDR3 is 15 amino acids long. In the study's own analysis: By means of reference gene primer amplification, nucleated cell counts were estimated. The method was immunoSEQ multiplex PCR; TCRdb's version includes in-frame clones alone and lacks a portion of them. That table furnishes V, J and clone size, whereas the DNA furnished D and trimming. The data hold over 45,000 clones, with over 80% observed a single time. The chain links TRBV9 to TRBJ2-3; TRBD1 is a possible D gene (5 bases). The sample was peripheral blood. This TCR derives from a man aged 70-80 years with acute or convalescent COVID-19. The CDR3, as DNA: TGTGCCAGCAGCCAGCAAGGCCAACAGGCAGATACGCAGTATTTT. This codes for CASSQQGQQADTQYF.